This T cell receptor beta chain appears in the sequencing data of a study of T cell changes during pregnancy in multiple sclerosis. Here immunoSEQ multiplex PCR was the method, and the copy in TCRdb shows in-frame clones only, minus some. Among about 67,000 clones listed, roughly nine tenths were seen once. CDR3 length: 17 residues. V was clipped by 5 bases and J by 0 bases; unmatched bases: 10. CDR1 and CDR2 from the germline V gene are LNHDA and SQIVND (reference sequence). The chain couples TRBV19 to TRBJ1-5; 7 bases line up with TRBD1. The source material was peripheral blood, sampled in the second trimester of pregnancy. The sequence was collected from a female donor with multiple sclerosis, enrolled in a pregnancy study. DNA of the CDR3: TGTGCCAGTAGTGGATTACAGGGGCGGGATAGCAATCAGCCCCAGCATTTT. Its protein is CASSGLQGRDSNQPQHF. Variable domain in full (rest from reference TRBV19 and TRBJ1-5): DGGITQSPKYLFRKEGQNVTLSCEQNLNHDAMYWYRQDPGQGLRLIYYSQIVNDFQKGDIAEGYSVSREKKESFPLTVTSAQKNPTAFYLCASSGLQGRDSNQPQHFGDGTRLSIL.